This T cell receptor (beta chain) was documented in a study of blood T cells in healthy people across ages. General study results and limits: Whereas aged donors had fewer naive CD4+ cells, long-lived donors had more of them and higher diversity.

With respect to this clonotype: The antigen is not known.

V shed 2 bases and J shed 5 bases, with 9 bases lying between them. Germline V gene data show CDR1 as MNHEY and CDR2 as SVGAGI. This CDR3 region has 14 residues. The use of a sample-barcoded 5' primer and a J-beta primer mix characterized a second PCR of 7 to 11 cycles. TCRdb re-analysed the 5' RACE reads in MiXCR, keeping a single row per CDR3 protein. The table lists 1 million or so distinct CDR3 sequences, 20% to 25% of them singletons. In addition, the sample was reused for a study of T cells of mothers and their children. That paper states: Over 8.5 million TCR beta CDR3 reads were obtained from each mother, and some 3.2 million from each child.

This sequence originates from a girl aged 2 to 10 in good health. Sequenced: blood. This chain connects TRBV6-5 to TRBJ1-4; D is possibly TRBD1 (5 bases). CDR3 amino acids: CASSYGGTNEKLFF. In DNA, the CDR3 is TGTGCCAGCAGTTACGGAGGGACGAATGAAAAACTGTTTTTT.